The present entry profiles one TCR beta chain with its context. As processed by the authors: The authors estimated nucleated cell counts from reference gene primer amplification. Some clones are missing from TCRdb's copy, which holds only in-frame ones; the method was immunoSEQ multiplex PCR. D and trimming come from the DNA, and the V and J calls and clone size come from that table. The sample yields roughly 100,000 clones, around 87% seen once. This entry is derived from a study of blood T cell repertoires in COVID-19. At the level of the study: COVID-19 samples from acute and convalescent phases originated in the United States, Italy and Spain. In each case, the material was cDNA or gDNA derived from T cells, B-cell-depleted T cells, or PBMCs.

J gave up 3 bases and V 7 bases, and 7 bases lay outside the gene matches. Germline lookup yields CDR1 SGHRS and CDR2 YFSETQ. The CDR3 is 13 amino acids. The rearrangement uses TRBV5-1 and TRBJ2-7; 7 bases match TRBD2. The sequenced sample consisted of peripheral blood. This TCR derives from a man in his fifties or sixties with acute or convalescent COVID-19. CDR3: CASSWDYLYEQYF. The CDR3 DNA follows: TGCGCCAGCTCATGGGACTACCTCTACGAGCAGTACTTC.